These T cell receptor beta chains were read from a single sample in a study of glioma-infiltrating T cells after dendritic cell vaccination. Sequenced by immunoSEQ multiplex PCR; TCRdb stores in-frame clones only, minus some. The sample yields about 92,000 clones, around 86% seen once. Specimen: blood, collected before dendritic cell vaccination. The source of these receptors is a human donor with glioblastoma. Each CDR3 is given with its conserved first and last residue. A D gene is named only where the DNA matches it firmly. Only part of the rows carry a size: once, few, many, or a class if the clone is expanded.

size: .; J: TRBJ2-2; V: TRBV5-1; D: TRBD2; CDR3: CASSFRLAEGELFF; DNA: TGCGCCAGCAGCTTTCGACTAGCGGAGGGGGAGCTGTTTTTT
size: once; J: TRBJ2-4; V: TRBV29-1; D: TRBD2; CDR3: CSVEASGSLAKNIQYF; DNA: TGCAGCGTTGAGGCTAGCGGGAGCCTAGCCAAAAACATTCAGTACTTC
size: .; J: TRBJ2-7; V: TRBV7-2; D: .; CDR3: CASSFAGVDEQYF; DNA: TGTGCCAGCAGCTTTGCAGGGGTCGACGAGCAGTACTTC
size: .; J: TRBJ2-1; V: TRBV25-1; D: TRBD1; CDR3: CASSGLTGGPYNEQFF; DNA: TGTGCCAGCAGTGGCTTAACAGGGGGACCCTACAATGAGCAGTTCTTC
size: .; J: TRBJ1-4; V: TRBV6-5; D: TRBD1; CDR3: CASSTIDRVEKLFF; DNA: TGTGCCAGCAGTACCATTGACAGGGTGGAAAAACTGTTTTTT
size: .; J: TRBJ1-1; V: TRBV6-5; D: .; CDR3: CASSRGLGTEAFF; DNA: TGTGCCAGCAGTAGAGGACTGGGCACTGAAGCTTTCTTT
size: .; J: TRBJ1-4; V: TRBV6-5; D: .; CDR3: CASSLQGWGEKLFF; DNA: TGTGCCAGCAGCTTGCAGGGGTGGGGGGAAAAACTGTTTTTT
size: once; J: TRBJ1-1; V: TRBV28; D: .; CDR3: CASRNQGQNTEAFF; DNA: TGTGCCAGCAGAAACCAAGGACAGAACACTGAAGCTTTCTTT
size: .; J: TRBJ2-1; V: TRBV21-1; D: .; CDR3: CASSKALEGRDQKGEQFF; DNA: TGTGCCAGCAGCAAAGCTTTGGAGGGGCGGGACCAAAAGGGTGAGCAGTTCTTC
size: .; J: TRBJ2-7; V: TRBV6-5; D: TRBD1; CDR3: CASSYQGAYEQYF; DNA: TGTGCCAGCAGTTACCAGGGGGCCTACGAGCAGTACTTC
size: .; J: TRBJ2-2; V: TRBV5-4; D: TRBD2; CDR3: CASSPGFRTSRTGELFF; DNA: TGTGCCAGCAGCCCTGGATTCAGGACTAGCCGGACCGGGGAGCTGTTTTTT
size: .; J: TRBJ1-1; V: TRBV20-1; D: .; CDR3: CSAPGLGEAFF; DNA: TGCAGTGCTCCCGGACTGGGTGAAGCTTTCTTT
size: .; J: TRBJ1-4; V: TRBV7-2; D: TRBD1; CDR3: CASSYGTGGEKLFF; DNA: TGTGCCAGCAGCTACGGGACAGGGGGCGAAAAACTGTTTTTT
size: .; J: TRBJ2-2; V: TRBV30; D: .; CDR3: CAWSAGSKAGSTGELFF; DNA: TGTGCCTGGAGTGCAGGAAGCAAGGCGGGGAGCACCGGGGAGCTGTTTTTT
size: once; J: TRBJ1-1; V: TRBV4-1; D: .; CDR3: CASSQAMANTEAFF; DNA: TGCGCCAGCAGCCAAGCCATGGCGAACACTGAAGCTTTCTTT
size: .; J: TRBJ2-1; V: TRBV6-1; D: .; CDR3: CASSDGTYVSNEQFF; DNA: TGTGCCAGCAGTGATGGGACATACGTTTCCAATGAGCAGTTCTTC
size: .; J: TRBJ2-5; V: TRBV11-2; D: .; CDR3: CASSLVVGGPEETQYF; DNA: TGTGCCAGCAGCTTAGTGGTGGGGGGGCCTGAAGAGACCCAGTACTTC
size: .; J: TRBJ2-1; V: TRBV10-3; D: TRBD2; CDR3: CATARQSGNGNEQFF; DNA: TGTGCCACTGCTCGGCAGAGCGGGAACGGGAATGAGCAGTTCTTC
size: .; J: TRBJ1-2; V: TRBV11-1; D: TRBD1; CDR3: CASSLEAGTGSGGYTF; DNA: TGTGCCAGCAGCTTAGAGGCCGGGACAGGGTCAGGTGGCTACACCTTC
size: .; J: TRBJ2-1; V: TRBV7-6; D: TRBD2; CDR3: CASSMTSGGANQFF; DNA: TGTGCCAGCAGCATGACTAGCGGGGGGGCTAATCAGTTCTTC
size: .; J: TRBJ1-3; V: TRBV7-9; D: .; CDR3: CASSLPSSGNTIYF; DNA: TGTGCCAGCAGCTTACCGAGCTCTGGAAACACCATATATTTT
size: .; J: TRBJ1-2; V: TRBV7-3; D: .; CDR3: CASSLQGGYGYTF; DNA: TGTGCCAGCAGCTTACAGGGAGGGTATGGCTACACCTTC
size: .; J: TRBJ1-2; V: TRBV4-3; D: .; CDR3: CASSQDRGTDYGYTF; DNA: TGCGCCAGCAGCCAAGATAGGGGAACAGACTATGGCTACACCTTC
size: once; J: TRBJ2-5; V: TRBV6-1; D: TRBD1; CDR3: CASSESTGGGKETQYF; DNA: TGTGCCAGCAGTGAATCGACAGGGGGCGGGAAAGAGACCCAGTACTTC
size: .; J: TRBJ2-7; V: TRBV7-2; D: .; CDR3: CASSLKTSSEQYF; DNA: TGTGCCAGCAGCTTAAAAACTAGCTCCGAGCAGTACTTC
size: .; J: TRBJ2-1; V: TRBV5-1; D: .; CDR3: CASSLAWAQGEQFF; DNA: TGCGCCAGCAGCTTGGCTTGGGCGCAAGGTGAGCAGTTCTTC
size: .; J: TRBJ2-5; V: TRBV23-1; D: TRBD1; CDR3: CASAIWGQIEETQYF; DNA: TGCGCCAGCGCAATCTGGGGACAGATAGAAGAGACCCAGTACTTC
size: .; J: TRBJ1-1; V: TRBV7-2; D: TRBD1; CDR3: CASSFSGTANTEAFF; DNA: TGTGCCAGCAGCTTCTCCGGGACAGCTAACACTGAAGCTTTCTTT
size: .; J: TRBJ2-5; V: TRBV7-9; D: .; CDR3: CASSLAAGGETQYF; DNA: TGTGCCAGCAGCTTAGCTGCGGGTGGGGAGACCCAGTACTTC
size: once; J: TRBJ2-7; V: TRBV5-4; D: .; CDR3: CASSLPVSYEQYF; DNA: TGTGCCAGCAGCTTGCCAGTTTCCTACGAGCAGTACTTC
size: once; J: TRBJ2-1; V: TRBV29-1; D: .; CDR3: CSVTLSSYNEQFF; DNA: TGCAGCGTGACTCTGTCCTCCTACAATGAGCAGTTCTTC
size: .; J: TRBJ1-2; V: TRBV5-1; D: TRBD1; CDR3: CASSFLQGALLSYTF; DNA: TGCGCCAGCAGCTTCCTACAGGGGGCACTTTTGAGCTACACCTTC
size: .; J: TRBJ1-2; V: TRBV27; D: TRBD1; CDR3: CASSLSGQGRGYTF; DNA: TGTGCCAGCAGTTTATCCGGACAGGGGCGAGGCTACACCTTC
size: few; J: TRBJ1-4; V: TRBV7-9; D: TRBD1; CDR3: CASSAMTGAAEKLFF; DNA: TGTGCCAGCAGCGCGATGACAGGGGCAGCTGAAAAACTGTTTTTT
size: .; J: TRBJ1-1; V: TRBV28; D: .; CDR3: CASREQGDPEAFF; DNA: TGTGCCAGCAGGGAACAGGGTGACCCTGAAGCTTTCTTT
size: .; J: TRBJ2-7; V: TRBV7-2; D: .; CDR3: CASSSLSYEQYF; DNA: TGTGCCAGCAGCTCTCTCTCCTACGAGCAGTACTTC
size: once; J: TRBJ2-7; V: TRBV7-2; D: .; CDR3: CASSSRRGSHEQYF; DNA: TGTGCCAGCAGCTCCCGAAGAGGGAGTCACGAGCAGTACTTC
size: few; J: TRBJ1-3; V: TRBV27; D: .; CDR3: CASSLAHSGNTIYF; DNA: TGTGCCAGCAGTTTGGCCCACTCTGGAAACACCATATATTTT
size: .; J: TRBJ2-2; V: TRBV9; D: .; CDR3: CASSGPAGELFF; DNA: TGTGCCAGCAGCGGCCCAGCCGGGGAGCTGTTTTTT
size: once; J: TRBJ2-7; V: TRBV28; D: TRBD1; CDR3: CASTLTGSRSEQYF; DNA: TGTGCCAGCACTCTGACAGGGAGCCGGTCCGAGCAGTACTTC
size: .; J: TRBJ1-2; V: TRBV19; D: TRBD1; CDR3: CASSPTGARGYTF; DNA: TGTGCCAGTAGTCCCACAGGGGCGCGGGGCTACACCTTC
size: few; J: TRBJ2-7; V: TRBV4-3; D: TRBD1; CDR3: CASSQDLGTTGGRYEQYF; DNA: TGCGCCAGCAGCCAAGATTTGGGAACTACAGGGGGCCGGTACGAGCAGTACTTC
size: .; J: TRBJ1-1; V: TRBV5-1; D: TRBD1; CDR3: CASTEQGLETEAFF; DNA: TGCGCCAGCACCGAACAGGGGTTAGAAACTGAAGCTTTCTTT
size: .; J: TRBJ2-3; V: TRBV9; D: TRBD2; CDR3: CASSVAGGRVADTQYF; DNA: TGTGCCAGCAGCGTAGCTGGCGGGAGGGTGGCAGATACGCAGTATTTT
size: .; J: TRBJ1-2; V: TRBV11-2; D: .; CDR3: CASSLERSGYTF; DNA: TGTGCCAGCAGCTTAGAGCGGAGTGGCTACACCTTC
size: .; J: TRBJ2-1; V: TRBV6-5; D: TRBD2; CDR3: CASTPGTSGRHEQFF; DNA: TGTGCCAGCACCCCGGGAACTAGCGGGCGGCATGAGCAGTTCTTC
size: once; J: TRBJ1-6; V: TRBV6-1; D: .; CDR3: CASSEVDRDTRGPLHF; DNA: TGTGCCAGCAGTGAAGTCGACCGGGACACAAGGGGCCCCCTCCACTTT
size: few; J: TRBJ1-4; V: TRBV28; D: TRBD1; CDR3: CASRRQGTNEKLFF; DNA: TGTGCCAGCAGAAGACAGGGAACTAATGAAAAACTGTTTTTT
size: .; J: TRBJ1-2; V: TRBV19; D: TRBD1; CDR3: CASSIGTGNYGYTF; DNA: TGTGCCAGTAGTATCGGGACAGGGAACTATGGCTACACCTTC
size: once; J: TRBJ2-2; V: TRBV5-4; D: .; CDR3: CASSLRQKIPGELFF; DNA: TGTGCCAGCAGCTTGAGACAGAAAATCCCCGGGGAGCTGTTTTTT
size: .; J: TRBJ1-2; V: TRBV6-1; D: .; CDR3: CASSNDGGRGYTF; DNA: TGTGCCAGCAGTAACGACGGGGGAAGGGGCTACACCTTC
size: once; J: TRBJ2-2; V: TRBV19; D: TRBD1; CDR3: CASSYGQGGSGELFF; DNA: TGTGCCAGTAGTTATGGACAGGGGGGGTCCGGGGAGCTGTTTTTT
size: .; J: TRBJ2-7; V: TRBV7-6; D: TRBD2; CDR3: CASSLASSGGAHEQYF; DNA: TGTGCCAGCAGCTTAGCGAGTAGCGGGGGGGCCCACGAGCAGTACTTC
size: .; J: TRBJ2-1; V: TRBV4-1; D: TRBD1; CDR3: CASSQTGQGHYNEQFF; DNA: TGCGCCAGCAGCCAAACGGGACAGGGCCACTACAATGAGCAGTTCTTC
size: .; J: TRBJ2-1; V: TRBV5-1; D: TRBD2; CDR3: CASRGGANNEQFF; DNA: TGCGCCAGCCGCGGGGGGGCCAACAATGAGCAGTTCTTC
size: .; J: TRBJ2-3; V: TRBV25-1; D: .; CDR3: CASSEGRGNMDTQYF; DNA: TGTGCCAGCAGTGAAGGTCGGGGGAATATGGATACGCAGTATTTT
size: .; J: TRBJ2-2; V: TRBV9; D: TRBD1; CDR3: CASSGRDRVAGELFF; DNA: TGTGCCAGCAGCGGCCGGGACAGGGTGGCCGGGGAGCTGTTTTTT
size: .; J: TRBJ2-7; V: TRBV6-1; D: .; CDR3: CASRGLGTNYEQYF; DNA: TGTGCCAGCAGAGGCCTCGGGACAAACTACGAGCAGTACTTC